This T cell receptor (beta chain) comes out of a study of cytomegalovirus exposure and HLA in healthy donors (dated by TCRdb to the late 2010s). For context, the study as a whole: An earlier analysis of roughly 500 of the donors reported 276 Gb of sequence data and 117 million unique TCR beta sequences obtained from around 170 million T cells. Rather than drawing on any new phenotypic data, the later analysis identified candidate immune exposures from TCR beta sequences and the way those sequences occurred across donors. HLA typing covered class I and class II loci at four-digit resolution. Besides the first cohort of roughly 640 subjects, a separate validation cohort made up of 120 different subjects was used. Among about 410 genotyped donors of the cohort, an average of around 240,000 unique TCR beta nucleotide sequences was sequenced per donor, of which about 18% were non-productive. A later genetic analysis took genome-wide SNP genotypes for 398 of the 666 donors and used that subset as a discovery cohort. Alongside the repertoire data, information on donor age, sex, ethnicity and CMV serostatus was compiled. High-throughput TCR immunosequencing, statistical association of individual TCRs with disease status, and machine learning were combined to predict cytomegalovirus infection status. Among the roughly 390 genotyped donors, under 90% belonged to the genetic ancestry cluster associated with self-reported Caucasian donors. Every discovery cohort repertoire had been produced on one sequencing platform. The study used immunosequencing to profile the T cell repertoires of 600 to 850 subjects and linked those repertoires to cytomegalovirus serostatus. An earlier analysis of roughly 600 of the donors used high-throughput TCR beta sequencing to judge whether each TCR beta V gene segment behaved as functional or pseudogenic. The aim of the study was to test whether cataloging public T cell receptors could identify signatures of past pathogen exposure. Roughly 5 DR-DQ haplotypes were handled as single units for association and clustering, since linkage in the cohort was strong. About 300 gigabases of sequencing data and tens of millions of unique TCR sequences were included in an early release covering 550 to 650 HLA-typed donors. The number of typed donors differed by locus: 629-630 for A, B, C, DRB1 and DQB1; 522 for DQA1; 600 to 610 for DPA1; and some 450 for DPB1. A later analysis re-analyzed previously published TCR beta repertoires from 650 to 800 donors and added high-resolution HLA genotyping to study TCR occurrence patterns.

The library relied on the immunoSEQ multiplex PCR assay. For the multiplex PCR, a mixture combining 60 forward primers for TCR Vbeta segments and 13 reverse primers for TCR Jbeta segments was used. The CDR3 region of rearranged TCR beta genes was amplified from genomic DNA with a multiplex PCR assay. On the Illumina HiSeq System, the amplified TCR beta libraries were sequenced as 87-base-pair reads. The original methods were these. In a later analysis, tens of millions of unique TCR beta chains were counted across the 690 or so repertoires, and about 9.9 million of these chains were shared by at least two donors. Raw reads were error-corrected and collapsed into unique sequences by a nearest-neighbor algorithm in which closely related sequences were merged to remove PCR and sequencing errors. CDR3 sequences were aligned to IMGT reference sequences to assign V, D and J gene segments. For a sequence to be retained, a match of at least six nucleotides to both a V gene segment and a J gene segment was required. Rearrangements were called productive when the CDR3 lacked stop codons and stayed in frame with V and J; all others were non-productive. CDR3 was defined according to IMGT convention as the region running from the second conserved V-encoded cysteine to the conserved J-encoded phenylalanine. The earlier analysis of about 620 of the donors excluded sequences that lacked an unambiguous match to a single V gene segment. In an earlier analysis of 587 of the donors, V segments were called functional above 56.7% productive rearrangements and were called segregating when the between-donor standard deviation exceeded 5%. To diagnose cytomegalovirus status from the catalog of TCR beta chain sequences, a statistical classification framework was built. In a later analysis, V and J genes were assigned by comparing TCR nucleotide sequences against IMGT/GENE-DB human TR gene sequences. A later analysis assigned CDR3 sequences and most-parsimonious VDJ recombination scenarios with the TCRdist pipeline. In a later analysis, each TCR beta chain was defined by its CDR3 amino acid sequence together with its V-gene family, and reads without a unique V-gene family were excluded. As a way to deal with suspected cross-contamination and a sequencing artifact, a later analysis dropped under 600 nucleotide sequences that were highly shared and had low generation probability. For each public chain, a later analysis derived a clonal expansion index from normalized ranks of inferred template counts within each repertoire. A later analysis computed generation probabilities with a VDJ recombination model fitted to out-of-frame rearrangements, and checked the results against IGoR. A later analysis scored TCR-TCR, TCR-HLA and TCR-CMV co-occurrence with hypergeometric tests, applying a repertoire-size bias correction to TCR pairs. False discovery rates were estimated in a later analysis by permuting HLA or CMV assignments 20 times. A later analysis grouped co-occurring TCRs with DBSCAN, adding TCRdist sequence similarity when clustering within HLA-allele-positive subsets. For co-occurrence clustering, repertoires with fewer than 30,000 or more than 120,000 public chains were excluded, along with about five repertoires with anomalous nucleotide sharing. Imported from immuneACCESS, the table was reduced by TCRdb to in-frame sequences with V and J called. These copies leave out some clones; in studies compared against another copy, an unresolved V gene accounts for under half, and the cause of the remainder is not known. The V and J calls and clone size were taken over from that table, and D and trimming were inferred from the DNA. Across this sample there are about 170,000 clones, with roughly 78% seen only once. The ten largest clones add up to under 15% of the sample.

Findings and caveats that apply to the study as a whole: Correlated functional status among segregating V segments might be attributable to linkage disequilibrium, but an unknown experimental factor could not be ruled out. Three of the identified cytomegalovirus-associated TCR beta chains were confirmed in vitro to be specific for cytomegalovirus antigens. A later analysis associated 16,951 TCR beta sequences with specific HLA alleles at a false discovery rate of 0.05. In a later analysis, HLA-associated TCR beta chains were found to be more clonally expanded and to have lower generation probabilities than equally common non-associated chains. The study gave a list of under 200 TCR beta chains associated with cytomegalovirus. In this cohort, only TCR beta chains were sequenced, and detectable features were limited by the absence of alpha or paired-chain data. In a later analysis, the rate of TCR association differed among HLA loci, with DRB1 alleles having the most associated TCRs and HLA-C alleles having the fewest. In a later analysis, several top co-occurrence clusters were reported to appear linked to parvovirus B19, influenza, CMV and Epstein-Barr virus. An earlier analysis of approximately 590 of the donors showed that most TCR beta V segments appeared in productive rearrangements either about 87% or about 30% of the time, which broadly matched IMGT annotations. Because counts were too low, 15 to 20 rarely observed V segments, including chromosome 9 orphons, were left out of the earlier analysis of roughly 600 of the donors. Cytomegalovirus status was reported to be diagnosed by the classifier with high specificity and sensitivity in both the original and validation cohorts. The sequencing pipeline was judged likely to have produced a cluster of highly shared sequence variants as a technical artifact. In a later genetic analysis, fewer N-insertions in productive TCRs were reported among donors in an Asian-associated ancestry cluster than the roughly 700-donor mean. When HLA alleles, especially DR and DQ, strongly co-occurred, TCR associations were difficult to assign to individual alleles. According to the authors, the approach could potentially be generalized to other disease states and immunological phenotypes. V-gene and J-gene trimming of TCR beta chains was associated with a missense DCLRE1C variant in a later genetic analysis, and the association was replicated in an independent cohort. According to a later analysis, most CMV-associated TCR beta chains appeared to be HLA-restricted, and the HLA associations seemed to be driven largely by CMV exposure. Because some donors lacked HLA typing at each locus, the association tests relied only on the typed subset. For the cohort, immune exposure information was limited to CMV serostatus. A further reported finding was that TCR beta sequences accurately predicted the HLA-A and HLA-B alleles for most subjects in the first cohort. Most TCR sequences were observed very rarely across donors, whereas some public TCRs were present in many individuals. The presence/absence analyses assumed that sequencing depth was roughly uniform across donors, and that assumption may not be true.

The cohort comprised 710 or so healthy bone marrow donors. At the time of sampling, every cohort member was nominally healthy, though immune exposures that went unrecorded were likely present. The donor was CMV seropositive and was included in the group of 290 or so seropositive cohort members. A peripheral blood sample was collected from each donor, and TCR beta sequencing was performed on peripheral blood mononuclear cells. Genomic DNA was extracted from the blood cell samples with the Qiagen DNeasy Blood Extraction Kit. On this clone itself: It has no known antigen specificity. No base quality information exists; no much larger clone differs at one position.

The clonotype originates from a woman aged 45-65 years in good health and CMV-seropositive. The sample taken for sequencing was PBMCs.

The nucleotide sequence is TGTGCCAGCAGCCCCGACGGGACAGGGTATGGCTACACCTTC. It translates to CASSPDGTGYGYTF. The rearrangement joined TRBV6-1 to TRBJ1-2; 9 central nucleotides agree with TRBD1. V loses 6 bases at its end and J loses 5 bases; junction bases beyond the gene matches: 7. The CDR3 holds 14 amino acids from the cysteine to the phenylalanine. Only the CDR3 DNA is retained, 42 bases long and in frame from the first base. Looking up the germline V gene yields CDR1 MNHNS and CDR2 SASEGT.